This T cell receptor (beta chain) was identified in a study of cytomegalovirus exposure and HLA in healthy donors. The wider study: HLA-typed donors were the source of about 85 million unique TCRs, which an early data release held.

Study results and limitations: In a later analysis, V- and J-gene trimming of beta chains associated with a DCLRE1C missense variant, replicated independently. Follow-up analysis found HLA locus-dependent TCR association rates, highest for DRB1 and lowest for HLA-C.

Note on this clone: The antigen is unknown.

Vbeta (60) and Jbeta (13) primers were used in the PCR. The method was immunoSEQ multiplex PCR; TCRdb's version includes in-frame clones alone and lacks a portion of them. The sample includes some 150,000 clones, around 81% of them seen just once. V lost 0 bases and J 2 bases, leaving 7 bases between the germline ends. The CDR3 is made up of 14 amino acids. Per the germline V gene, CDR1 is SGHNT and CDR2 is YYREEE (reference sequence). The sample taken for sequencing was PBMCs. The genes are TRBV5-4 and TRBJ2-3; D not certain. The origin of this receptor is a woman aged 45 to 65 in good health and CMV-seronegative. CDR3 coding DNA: TGTGCCAGCAGCTTGGCCACATCCACAGATACGCAGTATTTT. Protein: CASSLATSTDTQYF.